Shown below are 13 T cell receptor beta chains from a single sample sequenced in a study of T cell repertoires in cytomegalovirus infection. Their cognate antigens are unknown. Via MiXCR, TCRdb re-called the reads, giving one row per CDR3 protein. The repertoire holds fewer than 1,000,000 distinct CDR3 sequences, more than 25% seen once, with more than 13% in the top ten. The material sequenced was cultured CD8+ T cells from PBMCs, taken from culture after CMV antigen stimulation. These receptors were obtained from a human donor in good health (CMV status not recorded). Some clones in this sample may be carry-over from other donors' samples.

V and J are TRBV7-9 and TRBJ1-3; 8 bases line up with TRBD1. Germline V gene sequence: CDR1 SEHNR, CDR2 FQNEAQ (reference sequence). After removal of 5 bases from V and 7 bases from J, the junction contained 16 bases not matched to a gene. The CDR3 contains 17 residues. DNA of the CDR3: TGTGCCAGCAGCCCGACTCTGGCCTGGACAGGGAAGAACACCATATATTTT. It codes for CASSPTLAWTGKNTIYF.

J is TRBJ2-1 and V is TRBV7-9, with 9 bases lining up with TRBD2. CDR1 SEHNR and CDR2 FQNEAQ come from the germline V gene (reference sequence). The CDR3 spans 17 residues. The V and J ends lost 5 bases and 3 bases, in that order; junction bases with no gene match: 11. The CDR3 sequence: CASSAALSGGNYNEQFF. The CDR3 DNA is TGTGCCAGCAGCGCCGCCTTGAGCGGGGGGAACTACAATGAGCAGTTCTTC.

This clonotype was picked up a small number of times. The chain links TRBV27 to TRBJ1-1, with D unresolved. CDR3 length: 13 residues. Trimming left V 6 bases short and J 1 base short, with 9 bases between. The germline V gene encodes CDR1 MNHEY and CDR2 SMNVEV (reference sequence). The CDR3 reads CASRMAENTEAFF. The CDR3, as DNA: TGTGCCAGCAGAATGGCAGAGAACACTGAAGCTTTCTTT.

CDR3 DNA sequence: TGTGCCAGCAGCCCGGGGACTAGCGTGAACACCGGGGAGCTGTTTTTT. Its protein is CASSPGTSVNTGELFF. The V and J genes are TRBV7-6 and TRBJ2-2, with TRBD2 matching over 10 bases. CDR1 SGHVS and CDR2 FNYEAQ come from the germline V gene. This CDR3 spans 16 amino acids. V trimming: 5 bases; J trimming: 1 base; junction bases outside the gene matches: 4.

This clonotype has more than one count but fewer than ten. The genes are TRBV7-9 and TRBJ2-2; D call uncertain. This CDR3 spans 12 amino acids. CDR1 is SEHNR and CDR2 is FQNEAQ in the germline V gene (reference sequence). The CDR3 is CAANWNTGELFF. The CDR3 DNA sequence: TGTGCGGCAAACTGGAACACCGGGGAGCTGTTTTTT.

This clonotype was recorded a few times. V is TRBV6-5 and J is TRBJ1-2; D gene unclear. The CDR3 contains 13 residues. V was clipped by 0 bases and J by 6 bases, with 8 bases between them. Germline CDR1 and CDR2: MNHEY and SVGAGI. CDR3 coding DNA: TGTGCCAGCAGTTACTCGATCGAGGATGGCTACACCTTC. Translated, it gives CASSYSIEDGYTF.

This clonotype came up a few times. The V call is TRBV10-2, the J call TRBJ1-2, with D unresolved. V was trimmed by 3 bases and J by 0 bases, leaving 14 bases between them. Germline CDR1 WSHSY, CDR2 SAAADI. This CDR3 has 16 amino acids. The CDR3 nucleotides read TGCGCCAGCAGTGAAGGGTTTTCTGGTGCTAACTATGGCTACACCTTC. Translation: CASSEGFSGANYGYTF.

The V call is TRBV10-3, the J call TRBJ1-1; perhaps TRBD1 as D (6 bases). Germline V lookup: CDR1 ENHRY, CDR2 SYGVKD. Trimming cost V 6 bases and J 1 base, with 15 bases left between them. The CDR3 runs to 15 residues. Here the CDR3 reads CAISDMGGQNTEAFF. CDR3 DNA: TGTGCCATCAGCGATATGGGGGGCCAGAACACTGAAGCTTTCTTT.

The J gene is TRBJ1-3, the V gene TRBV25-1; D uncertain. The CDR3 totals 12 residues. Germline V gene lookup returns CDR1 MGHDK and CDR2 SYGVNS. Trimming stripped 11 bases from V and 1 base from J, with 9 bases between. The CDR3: CAALRSGNTIYF. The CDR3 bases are TGTGCCGCTCTCAGGTCTGGAAACACCATATATTTT.

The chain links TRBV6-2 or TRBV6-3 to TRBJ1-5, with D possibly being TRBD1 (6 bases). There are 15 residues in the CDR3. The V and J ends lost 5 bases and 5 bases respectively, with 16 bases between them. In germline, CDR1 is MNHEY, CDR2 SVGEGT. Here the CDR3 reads CASSEFRDTYQPQHF. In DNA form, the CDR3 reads TGTGCCAGCAGTGAGTTCCGGGACACATATCAGCCCCAGCATTTT.

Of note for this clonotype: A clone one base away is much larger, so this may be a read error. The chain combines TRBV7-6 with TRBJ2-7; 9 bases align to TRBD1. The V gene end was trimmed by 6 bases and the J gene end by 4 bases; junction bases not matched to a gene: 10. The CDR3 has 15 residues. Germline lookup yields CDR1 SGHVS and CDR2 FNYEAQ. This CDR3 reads CASSPETGGIYEQYF. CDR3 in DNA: TGTGCCAGCAGTCCCGAGACAGGGGGAATTTACGAGCAGTACTTC.

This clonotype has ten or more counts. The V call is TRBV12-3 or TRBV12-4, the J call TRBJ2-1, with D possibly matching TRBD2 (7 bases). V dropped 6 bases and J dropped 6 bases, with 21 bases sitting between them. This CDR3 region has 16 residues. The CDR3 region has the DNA TGTGCCAGCAGCCCCATTGAGGTTAGGGGGGGCAATGAGCAGTTCTTC. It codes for CASSPIEVRGGNEQFF.

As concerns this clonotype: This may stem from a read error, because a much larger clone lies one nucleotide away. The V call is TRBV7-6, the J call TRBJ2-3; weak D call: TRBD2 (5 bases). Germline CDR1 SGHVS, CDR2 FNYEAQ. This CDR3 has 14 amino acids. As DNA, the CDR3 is TGTGCCAACAGCCTAGCTACTAGCACAGATACGCAGTATTTT. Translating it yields CANSLATSTDTQYF.